The next 8 T cell receptor beta chains were all read from a single sample in a study of response to subunit inactivated influenza vaccine listed by TCRdb under 2018. The library was produced with RT-PCR. Sequencing relied on an Illumina HiSeq 2500. Clones were called with MiXCR by TCRdb after fastp trimmed the public reads at Q25, and only in-frame beta chains were retained. For every CDR3 protein sequence, its rows merge into one entry that carries the most common genes and DNA. Within this sample are just under 550,000 distinct CDR3 sequences, with under 30% of them counted one time only. The ten largest clones represent 2.5% to 3% of the sample. The sample also formed part of further work on T cells expressing NK-cell markers. As described in the second report: 5'RACE template switching, by which a universal primer site and unique molecular identifiers were added, was used to make TCR beta cDNA libraries.

Sequenced material: CD4+ T cells sorted from PBMCs, taken 11 to 12 days after vaccination. Source of these receptors: a man aged 50 to 60 who received an inactivated influenza vaccine. Donor details come from another sample of the same person, matched by shared clones.

The gene calls are TRBV5-1 and TRBJ2-7; a weak D match, TRBD2 (6 bases). Germline V gene data show CDR1 as SGHRS and CDR2 as YFSETQ. The CDR3 loop spans 16 amino acids. V shed 0 bases and J shed 0 bases, with 13 bases lying between them. The CDR3: CASSLGGAASSYEQYF. The CDR3 bases are TGCGCCAGCAGCTTGGGCGGGGCCGCTAGCTCCTACGAGCAGTACTTC. Full variable domain (missing parts from reference TRBV5-1 and TRBJ2-7): KAGVTQTPRYLIKTRGQQVTLSCSPISGHRSVSWYQQTPGQGLQFLFEYFSETQRNKGNFPGRFSGRQFSNSRSEMNVSTLELGDSALYLCASSLGGAASSYEQYFGPGTRLTVT.

The chain employs TRBV20-1 and TRBJ2-1; TRBD2 aligns across 8 bases. V lost 3 bases and J lost 10; bases outside the gene matches: 8. This CDR3 has 13 residues. Germline CDR1 is DFQATT and CDR2 is SNEGSKA (reference sequence). Here the CDR3 reads CSASGRAIWEQFF. CDR3 DNA sequence: TGCAGTGCTAGCGGGAGGGCGATCTGGGAGCAGTTCTTC.

This clonotype was detected ten times or more. The chain couples TRBV20-1 to TRBJ2-5, with unresolved D. The CDR3 is 13 amino acids. The germline V and J ends were trimmed by 1 base and 7 bases, with 13 bases remaining between them. Germline-derived CDR1 and CDR2 are DFQATT and SNEGSKA (reference sequence). The CDR3 protein is CSARGRALATQYF. DNA for the CDR3: TGCAGTGCTAGAGGCCGGGCCCTCGCGACCCAGTACTTC.

The chain uses TRBV19 and TRBJ2-1, with D perhaps TRBD2 (5 bases). The CDR3 has 15 residues. V was pared by 3 bases and J by 6 bases, with 15 bases between. Germline CDR1 is LNHDA and CDR2 is SQIVND (reference sequence). CDR3 sequence reads: CASSIREASGNEQFF. CDR3 nucleotides: TGTGCCAGTAGTATTCGGGAAGCAAGTGGCAATGAGCAGTTCTTC.

This clonotype has at least ten counts. The chain uses TRBV12-3 or TRBV12-4 and TRBJ1-4; no reliable D call. Trimming pared 3 bases from V and 5 bases from J, leaving 10 bases between. The length of the CDR3 is 14 residues. The CDR3 region is CASSLNSRNEKLFF. The CDR3 DNA follows: TGTGCCAGCAGTTTGAACAGCCGCAATGAAAAACTGTTTTTT.

This rearrangement joins TRBV4-1 to TRBJ1-5; D unclear. Germline loops: CDR1 MGHRA, CDR2 YSYEKL. V shed 5 bases and J shed 5 bases, with 10 bases lying between them. The CDR3 loop spans 13 amino acids. In nucleotides, the CDR3 is TGCGCCAGCAGCTCCAGGTGGGATCAGCCCCAGCATTTT. Amino acid sequence: CASSSRWDQPQHF.

This clonotype showed up just a few times. The rearrangement links TRBV9 to TRBJ2-2; tentatively, D is TRBD1 or TRBD2 (5 bases each). This CDR3 is built from 15 residues. The germline gives CDR1 SGDLS, CDR2 YYNGEE. The V end lost 2 bases, the J end lost 4 bases, and 12 bases lay between the germline ends. The CDR3 coding sequence is TGTGCCAGCAGCGTTGGAGAGGGGCGCACCGGGGAGCTGTTTTTT. This encodes CASSVGEGRTGELFF.

This clonotype showed up many times. The V gene is TRBV5-1, the J gene TRBJ2-3; TRBD2 agrees at 7 bases. V trimming: 4 bases; J trimming: 2 bases; junction bases outside the gene matches: 4. CDR1 is SGHRS and CDR2 is YFSETQ in the germline V gene. CDR3 size: 14 residues. The DNA of the CDR3 is TGCGCCAGCAGCAGCGGGACTGTCACAGATACGCAGTATTTT. Its protein product is CASSSGTVTDTQYF.